Below, 6 T cell receptor beta chains from the same sample are listed, as sequenced in a study of cytomegalovirus exposure and HLA in healthy donors. Profiling relied on immunoSEQ multiplex PCR, and the TCRdb table lists in-frame clones only, not all of them. The table shows hundreds of thousands of clones, with around nine tenths occurring only once. The specimen was PBMCs. The receptors here all came from a man between 18 and 29 years old in good health and CMV-seronegative.

This clone was recorded only once. The chain links TRBV4-1 to TRBJ2-1, with D possibly TRBD1 on 5 matching bases. Trimming pared 3 bases from V and 7 bases from J, leaving 16 bases between. The germline V gene has CDR1 MGHRA and CDR2 YSYEKL. The CDR3 runs to 15 residues. CDR3 DNA sequence: TGCGCCAGCAGCCAGACGTGGGTGGCAGGGAATGAGCAGTTCTTC. This translates into CASSQTWVAGNEQFF.

The rearrangement links TRBV9 to TRBJ1-6; D call uncertain. V shed 0 bases and J shed 11 bases, with 9 bases lying between them. CDR3 length equals 13 residues. CDR1 and CDR2 from the germline V gene are SGDLS and YYNGEE. Here the CDR3 reads CASSVDGGPPLHF. CDR3 DNA sequence: TGTGCCAGCAGCGTAGATGGAGGGCCACCCCTCCACTTT.

The rearrangement links TRBV30 to TRBJ2-1, with D possibly being TRBD1 (6 bases). The CDR3 is made up of 14 amino acids. The ends were cut back, 4 bases at V and 3 bases at J, with 13 bases in the middle. Germline CDR1 is GTSNPN and CDR2 is SVGIG (reference sequence). The CDR3 sequence is CAWTWDTRYNEQFF. The CDR3 DNA is TGTGCCTGGACTTGGGACACCCGCTACAATGAGCAGTTCTTC.

The V and J genes are TRBV5-6 and TRBJ2-3; TRBD2 agrees at 12 bases. CDR3 length: 15 residues. CDR1 is SGHDT and CDR2 is YYEEEE in the germline V gene. Trimming at V came to 3 bases and at J to 5 bases, leaving 4 bases not matched to a gene. CDR3 in amino acids: CASSSSGGARDTQYF. The CDR3 DNA is TGTGCCAGCAGCTCTAGCGGGGGGGCCAGAGATACGCAGTATTTT. The full variable domain, with the rest looked up from reference TRBV5-6 and TRBJ2-3, is DAGVTQSPTHLIKTRGQQVTLRCSPKSGHDTVSWYQQALGQGPQFIFQYYEEEERQRGNFPDRFSGHQFPNYSSELNVNALLLGDSALYLCASSSSGGARDTQYFGPGTRLTVL.

This clone was detected only a few times. This rearrangement joins TRBV27 to TRBJ2-5; 10 bases are a match to TRBD2. With 2 bases clipped from V and 5 bases from J, the junction kept 2 bases outside the gene matches. CDR3 length: 14 amino acids. Germline V gene data show CDR1 as MNHEY and CDR2 as SMNVEV (reference sequence). The CDR3 loop is CASSLRLAGETQYF. The CDR3 DNA follows: TGTGCCAGCAGTTTAAGACTAGCGGGTGAGACCCAGTACTTC.

This chain joins TRBV14 and TRBJ2-7, with 10 nucleotides matching TRBD1. Trimming at V came to 3 bases and at J to 5 bases, leaving 4 bases not matched to a gene. The CDR3 contains 14 residues. Germline CDR1 reads SGHDN; CDR2 reads FVKESK. The CDR3 DNA reads as TGTGCCAGCAGCCAGACAGGGGGCATCGACGAGCAGTACTTC. Translation: CASSQTGGIDEQYF.